One and the same sample provided the 18 T cell receptor beta chains below, sequenced in a study of control samples from healthy donors and cancer patients. Assay used: immunoSEQ multiplex PCR; TCRdb lists only in-frame clones, some missing. The data show about 190,000 clones, over 80% seen once. The material sequenced was blood. These receptors originate from a man younger than 30 in good health.

The gene calls are TRBV3-1 (or the pseudogene TRBV3-2) and TRBJ1-1; TRBD1 aligns across 7 bases. Germline trimming cut 6 bases from V and 3 bases from J; bases unmatched to any gene: 10. The CDR3 totals 15 residues. Germline CDR1 reads LGHDT; CDR2 reads YNNKEL (reference sequence). CDR3: CASSVRGPGDTEAFF. CDR3 coding DNA: TGTGCCAGCAGTGTAAGGGGGCCGGGGGACACTGAAGCTTTCTTT.

The V call is TRBV6-1, the J call TRBJ1-4, with 11 bases fitting TRBD1. J lost 8 bases, V lost 0 bases, and 5 bases had no gene match. From germline, CDR1 is MNHNS and CDR2 SASEGT. The CDR3 length is 16 residues. CDR3 bases: TGTGCCAGCAGTGAAGCGTGGGGACAGGGGGGGGAAAAACTGTTTTTT. It translates to CASSEAWGQGGEKLFF.

The chain links TRBV5-1 to TRBJ1-4; D unresolved. CDR3 size: 15 residues. The V gene lost 2 bases and the J gene lost 7 bases, with 15 bases spanning the gap. The germline gives CDR1 SGHRS, CDR2 YFSETQ. This chain's CDR3 is CASSFLRARGEKLFF. The CDR3 DNA sequence: TGCGCCAGCAGCTTCCTGAGGGCTAGAGGTGAAAAACTGTTTTTT.

The chain carries TRBV12-5 and TRBJ2-6; D is unresolved. The CDR3 has 21 amino acids. Looked up from germline, CDR1 is LGHNT and CDR2 is FRNRAP. Trimming left V 1 base short and J 0 bases short, with 22 bases between. The CDR3 region is CASGLADPRTGTHSGANVLTF. Here the CDR3 DNA reads TGTGCTAGTGGTTTGGCCGACCCAAGGACGGGCACCCACTCTGGGGCCAACGTCCTGACTTTC. Filled out from reference TRBV12-5 and TRBJ2-6, the complete variable domain reads DARVTQTPRHKVTEMGQEVTMRCQPILGHNTVFWYRQTMMQGLELLAYFRNRAPLDDSGMPKDRFSAEMPDATLATLKIQPSEPRDSAVYFCASGLADPRTGTHSGANVLTFGAGSRLTVL.

The chain combines TRBV30 with TRBJ2-7; TRBD1 agrees at 8 bases. Per the germline V gene, CDR1 is GTSNPN and CDR2 is SVGIG (reference sequence). This CDR3 has 16 residues. With V trimmed by 2 bases and J by 7 bases, 16 bases remained unmatched. For the CDR3, the DNA is TGTGCCTGGAGTACCGCGGCCGGGACAGGAGGGAGGGAGCAGTACTTC. It encodes CAWSTAAGTGGREQYF.

This sequence joins TRBV2 and TRBJ2-1; maybe TRBD2 (5 bases). Per germline, CDR1 SNHLY and CDR2 FYNNEI. The V gene lost 6 bases and the J gene lost 7 bases, with 10 bases spanning the gap. The CDR3 loop spans 12 amino acids. CDR3 loop: CASSDRGNEQFF. CDR3 coding DNA: TGTGCCAGCAGCGATCGGGGAAATGAGCAGTTCTTC.

The chain recombines TRBV10-2 with TRBJ1-2; tentatively, D is TRBD1 (5 bases). Germline V gives CDR1 WSHSY, CDR2 SAAADI. Trimming took off 3 bases at V and 5 bases at J, with 10 bases between the two ends. The CDR3 spans 13 residues. As DNA, the CDR3 is TGCGCCAGCAGTGAAGGGACGGCTTATGGCTACACCTTC. Its translation: CASSEGTAYGYTF.

DNA for the CDR3: TGTGCCAGCAGTGAATTGGACAGGGTGGCGATGAACACTGAAGCTTTCTTT. This encodes CASSELDRVAMNTEAFF. This sequence joins TRBV2 and TRBJ1-1; TRBD1 matches 8 bases. With 2 bases clipped from V and 0 bases from J, the junction kept 8 bases outside the gene matches. Germline CDR1 SNHLY, CDR2 FYNNEI. This CDR3 contains 17 residues.

V usage is TRBV4-1 and J usage is TRBJ2-5; tentatively, D is TRBD2 (5 bases). CDR3 length: 14 amino acids. Between the trimmed V and J ends, which lost 0 bases and 7 bases, there was a span of 12 bases. CDR1 and CDR2 from the germline V gene are MGHRA and YSYEKL. CDR3 sequence: CASSQESGWGTQYF. As DNA, the CDR3 is TGCGCCAGCAGCCAAGAATCGGGATGGGGGACCCAGTACTTC.

The chain uses TRBV6-5 and TRBJ2-2, with TRBD2 as a possible D gene (5 bases). CDR1 MNHEY and CDR2 SVGAGI come from the germline V gene. Trimming took 2 bases from V and 1 from J, leaving 8 bases between them. CDR3 length: 15 amino acids. CDR3 protein: CASSYRGLNTGELFF. The CDR3 nucleotides are TGTGCCAGCAGTTACCGGGGTCTGAACACCGGGGAGCTGTTTTTT.

V is TRBV2 and J is TRBJ2-2; D is perhaps TRBD1 or TRBD2 (5 bases each). Germline CDR1 is SNHLY and CDR2 is FYNNEI. There are 15 residues in the CDR3. V shed 1 base and J shed 7 bases, with 13 bases lying between them. The CDR3 region is CASSEVAGTFGELFF. Here the CDR3 DNA reads TGTGCCAGCAGTGAAGTTGCAGGGACGTTCGGGGAGCTGTTTTTT. The whole variable domain, remainder taken from reference TRBV2 and TRBJ2-2, is EPEVTQTPSHQVTQMGQEVILRCVPISNHLYFYWYRQILGQKVEFLVSFYNNEISEKSEIFDDQFSVERPDGSNFTLKIRSTKLEDSAMYFCASSEVAGTFGELFFGEGSRLTVL.

The chain couples TRBV6-5 to TRBJ1-4, with a tentative D call TRBD1 (5 bases). The germline V gene has CDR1 MNHEY and CDR2 SVGAGI. The CDR3 has 12 amino acids. V was clipped by 8 bases and J by 10 bases, with 14 bases between them. The CDR3 region is CASRLGEGKLFF. DNA of the CDR3: TGTGCCAGCCGCCTGGGGGAGGGAAAACTGTTTTTT.

The chain is built from TRBV5-1 and TRBJ2-5; possible D gene TRBD1, 6 bases. Germline loops: CDR1 SGHRS, CDR2 YFSETQ. CDR3 length: 16 residues. The ends were cut back, 0 bases at V and 4 bases at J, with 16 bases in the middle. The CDR3 region is CASSLATKGVRETQYF. CDR3 in DNA: TGCGCCAGCAGCTTGGCCACAAAGGGGGTCCGAGAGACCCAGTACTTC.

The gene calls are TRBV2 and TRBJ2-1; TRBD1 aligns across 8 bases. Per the germline V gene, CDR1 is SNHLY and CDR2 is FYNNEI. The CDR3 has 13 residues. The trim removed 5 bases at V and 10 bases at J, leaving 7 bases unmatched. In DNA, the CDR3 is TGTGCCAGCAGTACGGGACAGGTCGGGGAGCAGTTCTTC. It translates to CASSTGQVGEQFF.

This chain uses TRBV27 with TRBJ1-2; D is perhaps TRBD1 (5 bases). Germline CDR1 is MNHEY and CDR2 is SMNVEV (reference sequence). The ends were cut back, 0 bases at V and 2 bases at J, with 19 bases in the middle. The CDR3 runs 18 residues. Here the CDR3 reads CASSLSVEERGLNYGYTF. CDR3 nucleotides: TGTGCCAGCAGTTTATCTGTTGAGGAGAGGGGCCTAAACTATGGCTACACCTTC.

The chain uses TRBV10-3 and TRBJ1-5; D is unresolved. V shed 10 bases and J shed 0 bases, with 16 bases lying between them. There are 15 residues in the CDR3. Germline assignment: CDR1 ENHRY and CDR2 SYGVKD. CDR3 DNA sequence: TGTGCCACCTCTACCCTGTCATATAGCAATCAGCCCCAGCATTTT. This sequence encodes CATSTLSYSNQPQHF.

This chain's CDR3 is CASSTLYSNQPQHF. The CDR3 DNA is TGTGCCAGCAGTACACTTTATAGCAATCAGCCCCAGCATTTT. This chain uses TRBV6-5 with TRBJ1-5; D uncertain. The CDR3 loop spans 14 amino acids. CDR1 and CDR2 (germline): MNHEY, SVGAGI. Deletions cut 5 bases from V and 0 bases from J, with 8 bases between.

This sequence joins TRBV27 and TRBJ1-2, with a tentative D call TRBD1 (5 bases). The V end lost 7 bases, the J end lost 2 bases, and 20 bases lay between the germline ends. CDR1 and CDR2 from the germline V gene are MNHEY and SMNVEV (reference sequence). This CDR3 region has 16 residues. CDR3 DNA sequence: TGTGCCAGCAACGCCCTCGGGGCAGGGAAAAACTATGGCTACACCTTC. This encodes CASNALGAGKNYGYTF.